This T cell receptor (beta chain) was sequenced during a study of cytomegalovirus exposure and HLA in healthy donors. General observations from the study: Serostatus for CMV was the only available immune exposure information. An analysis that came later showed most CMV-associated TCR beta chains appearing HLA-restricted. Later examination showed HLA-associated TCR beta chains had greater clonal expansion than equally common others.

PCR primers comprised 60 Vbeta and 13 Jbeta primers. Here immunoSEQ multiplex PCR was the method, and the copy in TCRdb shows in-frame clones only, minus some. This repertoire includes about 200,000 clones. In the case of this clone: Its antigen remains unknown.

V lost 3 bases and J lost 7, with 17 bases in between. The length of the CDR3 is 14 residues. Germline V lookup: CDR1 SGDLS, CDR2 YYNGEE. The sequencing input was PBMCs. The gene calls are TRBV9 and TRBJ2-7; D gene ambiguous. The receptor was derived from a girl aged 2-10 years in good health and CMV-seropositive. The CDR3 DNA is TGTGCCAGCAGCGCCGCCCCCACCGATGCGGAGCAGTACTTC. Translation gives CASSAAPTDAEQYF. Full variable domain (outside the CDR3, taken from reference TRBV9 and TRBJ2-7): DSGVTQTPKHLITATGQRVTLRCSPRSGDLSVYWYQQSLDQGLQFLIQYYNGEERAKGNILERFSAQQFPDLHSELNLSSLELGDSALYFCASSAAPTDAEQYFGPGTRLTVT.